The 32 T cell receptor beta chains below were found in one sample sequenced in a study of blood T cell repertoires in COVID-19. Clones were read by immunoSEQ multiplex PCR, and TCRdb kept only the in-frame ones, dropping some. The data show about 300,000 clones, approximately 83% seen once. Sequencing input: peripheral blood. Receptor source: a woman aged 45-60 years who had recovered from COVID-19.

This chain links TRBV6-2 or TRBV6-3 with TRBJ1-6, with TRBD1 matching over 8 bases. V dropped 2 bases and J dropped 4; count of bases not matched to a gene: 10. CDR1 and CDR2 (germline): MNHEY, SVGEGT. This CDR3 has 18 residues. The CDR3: CASSYDPTGARYNSPLHF. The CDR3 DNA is TGTGCCAGCAGTTACGACCCGACAGGGGCACGTTATAATTCACCCCTCCACTTT.

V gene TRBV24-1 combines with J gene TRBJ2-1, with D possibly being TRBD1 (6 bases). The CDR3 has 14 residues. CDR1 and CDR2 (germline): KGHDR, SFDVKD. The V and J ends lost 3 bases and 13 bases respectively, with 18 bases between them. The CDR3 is CATSDNRAPRFQFF. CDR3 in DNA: TGTGCCACCAGTGATAACAGGGCCCCAAGGTTCCAGTTCTTC.

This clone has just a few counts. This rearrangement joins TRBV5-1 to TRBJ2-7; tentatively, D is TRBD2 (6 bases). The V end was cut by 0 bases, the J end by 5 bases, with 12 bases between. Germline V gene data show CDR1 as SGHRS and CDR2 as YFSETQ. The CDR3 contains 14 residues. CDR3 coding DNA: TGCGCCAGCAGCTTGGGAGGGACTTTTAACGAGCAGTACTTC. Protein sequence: CASSLGGTFNEQYF.

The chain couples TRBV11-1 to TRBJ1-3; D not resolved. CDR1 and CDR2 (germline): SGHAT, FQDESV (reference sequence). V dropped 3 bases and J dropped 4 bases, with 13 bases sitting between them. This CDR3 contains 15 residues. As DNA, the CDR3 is TGTGCCAGCAGCTTTATAAGCGGATCGGGAAACACCATATATTTT. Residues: CASSFISGSGNTIYF.

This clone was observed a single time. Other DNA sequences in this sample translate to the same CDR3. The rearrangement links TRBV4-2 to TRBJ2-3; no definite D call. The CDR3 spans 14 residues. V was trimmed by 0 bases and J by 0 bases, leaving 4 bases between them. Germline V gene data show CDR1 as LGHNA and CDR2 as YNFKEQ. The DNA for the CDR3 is TGTGCCAGCAGCCAAGACCTCAGCACAGATACGCAGTATTTT. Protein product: CASSQDLSTDTQYF.

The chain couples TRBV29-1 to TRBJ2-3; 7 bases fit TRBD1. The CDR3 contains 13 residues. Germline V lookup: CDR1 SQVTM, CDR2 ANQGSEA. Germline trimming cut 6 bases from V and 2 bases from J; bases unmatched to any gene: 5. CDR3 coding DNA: TGCAGCGTCTGGACAGGTCTCACAGATACGCAGTATTTT. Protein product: CSVWTGLTDTQYF.

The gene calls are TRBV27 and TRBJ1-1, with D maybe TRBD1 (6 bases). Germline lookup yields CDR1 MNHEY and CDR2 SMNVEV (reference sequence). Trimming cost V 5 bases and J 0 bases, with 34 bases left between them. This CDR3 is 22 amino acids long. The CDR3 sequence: CASSKGGVSHSHVVPMNTEAFF. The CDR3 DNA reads TGTGCCAGCAGTAAAGGGGGGGTTAGCCATAGTCATGTTGTACCTATGAACACTGAAGCTTTCTTT.

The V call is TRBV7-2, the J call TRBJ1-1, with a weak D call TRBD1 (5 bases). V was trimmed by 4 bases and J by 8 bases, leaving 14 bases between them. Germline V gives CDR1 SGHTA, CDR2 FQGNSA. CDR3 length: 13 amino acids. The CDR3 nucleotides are TGTGCCAGCAGCTCCCGGACACCCCTAGAAGCTTTCTTT. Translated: CASSSRTPLEAFF.

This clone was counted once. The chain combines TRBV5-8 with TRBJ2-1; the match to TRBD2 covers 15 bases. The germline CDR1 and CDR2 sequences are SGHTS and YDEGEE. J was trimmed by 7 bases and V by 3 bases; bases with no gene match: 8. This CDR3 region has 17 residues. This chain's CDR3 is CASSSRPGLAGGNEQFF. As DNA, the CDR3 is TGTGCCAGCAGCTCCCGACCGGGACTAGCGGGAGGTAATGAGCAGTTCTTC.

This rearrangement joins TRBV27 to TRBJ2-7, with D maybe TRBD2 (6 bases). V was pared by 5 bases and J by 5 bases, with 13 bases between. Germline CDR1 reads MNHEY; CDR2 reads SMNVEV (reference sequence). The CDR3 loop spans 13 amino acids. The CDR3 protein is CASSLGGVDEQYF. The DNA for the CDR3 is TGTGCCAGCAGTCTGGGCGGGGTTGACGAGCAGTACTTC.

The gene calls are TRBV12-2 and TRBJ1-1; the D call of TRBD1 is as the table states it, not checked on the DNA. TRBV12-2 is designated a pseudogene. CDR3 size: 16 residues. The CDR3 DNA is TGTGCAAGTCGCCGAGGGACAGGCCCTCTGAACACTGAAGCTTTCTTT. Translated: CASRRGTGPLNTEAFF.

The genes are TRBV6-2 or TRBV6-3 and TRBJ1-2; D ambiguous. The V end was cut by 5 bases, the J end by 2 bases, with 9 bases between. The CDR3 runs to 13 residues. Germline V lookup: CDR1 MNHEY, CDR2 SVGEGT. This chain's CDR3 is CASSNERNYGYTF. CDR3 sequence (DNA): TGTGCCAGCAGTAACGAACGGAACTATGGCTACACCTTC.

The CDR3 sequence: CASSVGQVTYEQYF. The CDR3 DNA sequence: TGCGCCAGCAGCGTAGGACAGGTAACGTACGAGCAGTACTTC. The chain combines TRBV4-1 with TRBJ2-7; 7 nucleotides align to TRBD1. CDR3 length equals 14 residues. CDR1 and CDR2 (germline): MGHRA, YSYEKL. V lost 5 bases to trimming and J lost 4 bases; unmatched junction nucleotides: 8.

As DNA, the CDR3 is TGTGCCAGCAGCCATAAGGGACAGGGGGCTATCACCCTCCACTTT. As protein: CASSHKGQGAITLHF. This sequence joins TRBV3-1 (or the pseudogene TRBV3-2) and TRBJ1-6, with 12 bases that match TRBD1. With V trimmed by 3 bases and J by 14 bases, 8 bases remained unmatched. The CDR3 length is 15 residues. Germline values: CDR1 LGHDT, CDR2 YNNKEL (reference sequence).

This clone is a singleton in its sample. CDR3 in DNA: TGTGCCAGCAGCCACAACGCGGGAGATACGCAGTATTTT. Amino acid sequence: CASSHNAGDTQYF. This sequence joins TRBV14 and TRBJ2-3; D may be TRBD2 (5 bases). This CDR3 contains 13 residues. Per the germline V gene, CDR1 is SGHDN and CDR2 is FVKESK. V was trimmed by 3 bases and J by 5 bases, leaving 9 bases between them. The full variable domain, in which reference TRBV14 and TRBJ2-3 provide the parts outside the CDR3, is EAGVTQFPSHSVIEKGQTVTLRCDPISGHDNLYWYRRVMGKEIKFLLHFVKESKQDESGMPNNRFLAERTGGTYSTLKVQPAELEDSGVYFCASSHNAGDTQYFGPGTRLTVL.

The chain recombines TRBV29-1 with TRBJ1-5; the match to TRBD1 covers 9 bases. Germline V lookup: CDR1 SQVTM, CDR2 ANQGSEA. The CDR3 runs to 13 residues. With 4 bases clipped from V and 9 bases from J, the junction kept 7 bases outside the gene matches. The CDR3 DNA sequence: TGCAGCGTTGGCACAGGGGGCGGCCCGCCCCAGCATTTT. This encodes CSVGTGGGPPQHF.

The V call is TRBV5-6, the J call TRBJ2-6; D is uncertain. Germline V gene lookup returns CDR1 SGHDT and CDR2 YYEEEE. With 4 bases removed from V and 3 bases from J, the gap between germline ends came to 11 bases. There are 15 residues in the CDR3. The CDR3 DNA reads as TGTGCCAGCAGCCTCTGGGCCGATGGGGCCAACGTCCTGACTTTC. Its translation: CASSLWADGANVLTF.

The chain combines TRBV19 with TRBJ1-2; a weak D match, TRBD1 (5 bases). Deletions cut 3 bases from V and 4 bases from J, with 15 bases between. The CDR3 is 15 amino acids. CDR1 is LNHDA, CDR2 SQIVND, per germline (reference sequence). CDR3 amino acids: CASSMEEGLIYGYTF. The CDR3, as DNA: TGTGCCAGTAGTATGGAGGAGGGACTCATCTATGGCTACACCTTC.

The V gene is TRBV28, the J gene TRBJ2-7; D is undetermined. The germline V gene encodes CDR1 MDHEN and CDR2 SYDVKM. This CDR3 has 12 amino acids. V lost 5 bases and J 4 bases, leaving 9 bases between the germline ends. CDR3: CASSRGYYEQYF. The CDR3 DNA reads TGTGCCAGCAGTCGAGGTTATTACGAGCAGTACTTC.

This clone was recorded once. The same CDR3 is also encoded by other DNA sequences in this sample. The CDR3 here is CASSLGGAEAFF. As DNA, the CDR3 is TGTGCCAGCAGTTTAGGGGGGGCTGAAGCTTTCTTT. This chain connects TRBV12-3 or TRBV12-4 to TRBJ1-1; possibly TRBD1 for D (5 bases). The CDR3 extends over 12 amino acids. Trimming took off 1 base at V and 6 bases at J, with 6 bases between the two ends.

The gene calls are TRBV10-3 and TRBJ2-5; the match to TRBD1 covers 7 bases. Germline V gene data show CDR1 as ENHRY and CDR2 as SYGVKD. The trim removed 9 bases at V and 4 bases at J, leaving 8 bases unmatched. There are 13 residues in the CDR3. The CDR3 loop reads CAINRDSGETQYF. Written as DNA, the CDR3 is TGTGCCATTAATCGGGACAGCGGAGAGACCCAGTACTTC.

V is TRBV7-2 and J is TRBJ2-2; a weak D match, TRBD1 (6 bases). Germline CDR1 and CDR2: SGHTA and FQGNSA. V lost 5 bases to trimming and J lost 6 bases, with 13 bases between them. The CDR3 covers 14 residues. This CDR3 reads CASSPVTGSGELFF. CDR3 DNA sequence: TGTGCCAGCAGCCCTGTCACAGGGTCCGGGGAGCTGTTTTTT.

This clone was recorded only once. CDR3 sequence reads: CASSSQGGQPQHF. CDR3 coding DNA: TGTGCCAGCAGTTCTCAGGGGGGACAGCCCCAGCATTTT. This chain joins TRBV12-3 or TRBV12-4 and TRBJ1-5; 7 nucleotides agree with TRBD1. V trimming: 4 bases; J trimming: 7 bases; junction bases outside the gene matches: 4. The CDR3 runs to 13 residues.

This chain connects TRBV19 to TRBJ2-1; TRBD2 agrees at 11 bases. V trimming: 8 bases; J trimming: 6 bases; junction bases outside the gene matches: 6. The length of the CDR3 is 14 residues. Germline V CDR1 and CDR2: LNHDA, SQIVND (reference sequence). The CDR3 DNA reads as TGTGCCAGTGATAGCGGGGGGGCCCGCAATGAGCAGTTCTTC. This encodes CASDSGGARNEQFF.

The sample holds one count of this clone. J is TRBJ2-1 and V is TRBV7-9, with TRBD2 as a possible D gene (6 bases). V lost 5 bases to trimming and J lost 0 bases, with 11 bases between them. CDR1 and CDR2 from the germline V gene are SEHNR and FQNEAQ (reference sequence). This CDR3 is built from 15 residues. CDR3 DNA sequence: TGTGCCAGCAGCCCGGGACTCCTCTCCTACAATGAGCAGTTCTTC. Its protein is CASSPGLLSYNEQFF.

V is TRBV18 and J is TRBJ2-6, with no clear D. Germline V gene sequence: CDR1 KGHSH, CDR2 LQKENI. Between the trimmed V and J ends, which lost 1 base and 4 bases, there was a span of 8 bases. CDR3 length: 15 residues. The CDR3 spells CASSPQSTGANVLTF. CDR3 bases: TGTGCCAGCTCACCACAAAGCACCGGGGCCAACGTCCTGACTTTC.

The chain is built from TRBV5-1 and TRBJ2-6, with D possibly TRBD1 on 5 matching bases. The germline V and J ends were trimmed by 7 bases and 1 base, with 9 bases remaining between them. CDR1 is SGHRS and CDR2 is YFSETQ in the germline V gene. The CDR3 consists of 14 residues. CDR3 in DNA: TGCGCCAGCGGGCGACAGTCTGGGGCCAACGTCCTGACTTTC. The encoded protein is CASGRQSGANVLTF.

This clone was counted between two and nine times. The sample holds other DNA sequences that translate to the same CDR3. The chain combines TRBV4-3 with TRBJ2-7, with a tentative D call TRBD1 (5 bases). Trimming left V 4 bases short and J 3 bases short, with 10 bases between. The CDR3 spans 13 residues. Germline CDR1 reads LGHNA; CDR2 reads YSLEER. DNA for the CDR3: TGCGCCAGCAGCCCACAAAGGGGCTACGAGCAGTACTTC. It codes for CASSPQRGYEQYF.

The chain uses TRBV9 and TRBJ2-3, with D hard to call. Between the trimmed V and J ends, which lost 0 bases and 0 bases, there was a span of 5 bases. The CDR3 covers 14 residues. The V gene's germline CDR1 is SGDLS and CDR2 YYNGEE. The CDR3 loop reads CASSVETSTDTQYF. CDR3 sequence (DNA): TGTGCCAGCAGCGTAGAAACTAGCACAGATACGCAGTATTTT. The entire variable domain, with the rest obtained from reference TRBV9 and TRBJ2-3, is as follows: DSGVTQTPKHLITATGQRVTLRCSPRSGDLSVYWYQQSLDQGLQFLIQYYNGEERAKGNILERFSAQQFPDLHSELNLSSLELGDSALYFCASSVETSTDTQYFGPGTRLTVL.

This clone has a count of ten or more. The CDR3 reads CASSYSYGYTF. CDR3 sequence (DNA): TGTGCCAGCAGTTACAGCTATGGCTACACCTTC. This sequence joins TRBV25-1 and TRBJ1-2, with D uncertain. Germline-derived CDR1 and CDR2 are MGHDK and SYGVNS. CDR3 length: 11 residues. With 5 bases removed from V and 4 bases from J, the gap between germline ends came to 5 bases.

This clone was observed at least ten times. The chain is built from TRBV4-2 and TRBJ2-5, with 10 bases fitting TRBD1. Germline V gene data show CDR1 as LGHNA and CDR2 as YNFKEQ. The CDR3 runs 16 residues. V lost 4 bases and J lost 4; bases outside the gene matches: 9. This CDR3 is CASSLGTGQGRETQYF. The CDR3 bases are TGTGCCAGCAGCCTTGGGACGGGACAGGGGAGAGAGACCCAGTACTTC.

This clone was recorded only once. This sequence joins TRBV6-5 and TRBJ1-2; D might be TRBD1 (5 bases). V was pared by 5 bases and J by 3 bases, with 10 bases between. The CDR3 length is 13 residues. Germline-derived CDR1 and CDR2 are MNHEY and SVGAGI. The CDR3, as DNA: TGTGCCAGCAGTCGACAGAACCACTATGGCTACACCTTC. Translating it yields CASSRQNHYGYTF.